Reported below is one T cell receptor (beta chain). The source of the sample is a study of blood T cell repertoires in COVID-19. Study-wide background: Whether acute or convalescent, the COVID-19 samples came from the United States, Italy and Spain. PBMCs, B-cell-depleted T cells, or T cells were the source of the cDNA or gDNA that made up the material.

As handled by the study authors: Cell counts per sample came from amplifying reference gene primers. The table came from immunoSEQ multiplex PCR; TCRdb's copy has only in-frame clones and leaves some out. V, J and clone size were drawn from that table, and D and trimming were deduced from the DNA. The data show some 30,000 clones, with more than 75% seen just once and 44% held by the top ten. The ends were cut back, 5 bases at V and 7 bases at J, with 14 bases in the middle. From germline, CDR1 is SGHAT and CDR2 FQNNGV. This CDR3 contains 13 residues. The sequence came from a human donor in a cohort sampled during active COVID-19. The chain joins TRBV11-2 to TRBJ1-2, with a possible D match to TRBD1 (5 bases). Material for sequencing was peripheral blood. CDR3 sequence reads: CASSLNQGPGYTF. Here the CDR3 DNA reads TGTGCCAGCAGCCTCAACCAGGGCCCTGGCTACACCTTC.